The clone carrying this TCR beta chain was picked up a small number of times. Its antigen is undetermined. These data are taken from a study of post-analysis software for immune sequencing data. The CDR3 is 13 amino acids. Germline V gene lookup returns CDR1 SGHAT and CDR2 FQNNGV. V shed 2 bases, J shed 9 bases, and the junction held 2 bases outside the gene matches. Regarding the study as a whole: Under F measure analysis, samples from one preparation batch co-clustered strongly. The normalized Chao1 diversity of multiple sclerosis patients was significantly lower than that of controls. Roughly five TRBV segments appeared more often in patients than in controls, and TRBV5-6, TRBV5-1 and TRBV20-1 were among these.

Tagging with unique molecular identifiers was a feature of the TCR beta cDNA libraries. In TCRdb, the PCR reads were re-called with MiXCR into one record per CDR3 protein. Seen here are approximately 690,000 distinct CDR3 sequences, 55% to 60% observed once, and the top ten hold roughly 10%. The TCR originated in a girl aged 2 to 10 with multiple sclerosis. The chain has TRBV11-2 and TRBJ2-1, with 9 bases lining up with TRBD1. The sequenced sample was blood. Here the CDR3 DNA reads TGTGCCAGCAGCTTATCACAGGGGGCTGAGCAGTTCTTC. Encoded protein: CASSLSQGAEQFF.